Below are 11 T cell receptor beta chains sequenced from a single sample in a study of blood T cell repertoires in COVID-19. Clones were read by immunoSEQ multiplex PCR, and TCRdb kept only the in-frame ones, dropping some. The top ten hold 4.5% to 5.5% of the sample, which has under 250,000 clones, about 91% seen once. The sample consisted of peripheral blood. The receptors derive from a woman aged 40-49 years with acute or convalescent COVID-19.

The chain couples TRBV5-1 to TRBJ2-1; D is ambiguous. Trimming stripped 0 bases from V and 1 base from J, with 5 bases between. CDR1 is SGHRS and CDR2 is YFSETQ in the germline V gene. The CDR3 covers 14 residues. As DNA, the CDR3 is TGCGCCAGCAGCTTGGGCGCGTCCTACAATGAGCAGTTCTTC. Encoded protein: CASSLGASYNEQFF.

The gene calls are TRBV2 and TRBJ1-4, with a tentative D call TRBD1 (6 bases). Germline V lookup: CDR1 SNHLY, CDR2 FYNNEI. Trimming removed 8 bases at V and 0 bases at J, with 16 bases between. The CDR3 is made up of 16 amino acids. The CDR3 loop is CASCRTGTTTNEKLFF. Here the CDR3 DNA reads TGTGCCAGCTGCAGAACAGGGACTACAACTAATGAAAAACTGTTTTTT. Using reference TRBV2 and TRBJ1-4 for the parts outside the CDR3, the full variable domain is EPEVTQTPSHQVTQMGQEVILRCVPISNHLYFYWYRQILGQKVEFLVSFYNNEISEKSEIFDDQFSVERPDGSNFTLKIRSTKLEDSAMYFCASCRTGTTTNEKLFFGSGTQLSVL.

The chain carries TRBV11-2 and TRBJ1-6, with D perhaps TRBD1 (6 bases). V was pared by 2 bases and J by 7 bases, with 21 bases between. CDR3 length equals 18 residues. Germline CDR1 SGHAT, CDR2 FQNNGV. CDR3 residues: CASSLWLWGQQENSPLHF. CDR3 DNA sequence: TGTGCCAGCAGCTTATGGCTATGGGGGCAGCAAGAGAATTCACCCCTCCACTTT.

The rearrangement uses TRBV19 and TRBJ1-1; 8 nucleotides match TRBD1. The length of the CDR3 is 16 residues. Unmatched junction bases numbered 9, after V lost 5 bases and J lost 1 base. Per germline, CDR1 LNHDA and CDR2 SQIVND (reference sequence). The CDR3 DNA reads TGTGCCAGTAGTGGATGGGGCAGGGGGCGGAACACTGAAGCTTTCTTT. Translated, it gives CASSGWGRGRNTEAFF.

This clone was seen repeatedly, ten times or more. This chain links TRBV5-6 with TRBJ1-1; possible D gene TRBD1, 6 bases. Germline assignment: CDR1 SGHDT and CDR2 YYEEEE. V gave up 0 bases and J gave up 1 base, with 10 bases separating them. The CDR3 covers 15 residues. CDR3 loop: CASSLAGRGNTEAFF. The CDR3 coding sequence is TGTGCCAGCAGCTTGGCCGGCAGGGGGAACACTGAAGCTTTCTTT.

This clone was detected only a few times. The genes are TRBV19 and TRBJ1-2; D ambiguous. With 4 bases removed from V and 7 bases from J, the gap between germline ends came to 16 bases. The germline V gene has CDR1 LNHDA and CDR2 SQIVND (reference sequence). The CDR3 totals 14 residues. CDR3 sequence: CASSTDLISVGYTF. CDR3 in DNA: TGTGCCAGTAGTACTGATCTGATCAGCGTTGGCTACACCTTC. Combining the CDR3 with reference TRBV19 and TRBJ1-2 gives the whole variable domain DGGITQSPKYLFRKEGQNVTLSCEQNLNHDAMYWYRQDPGQGLRLIYYSQIVNDFQKGDIAEGYSVSREKKESFPLTVTSAQKNPTAFYLCASSTDLISVGYTFGSGTRLTVV.

The chain combines TRBV29-1 with TRBJ1-2; possibly TRBD1 for D (6 bases). The V gene's germline CDR1 is SQVTM and CDR2 ANQGSEA. The CDR3 loop spans 14 amino acids. The germline V and J ends were trimmed by 7 bases and 0 bases, with 15 bases remaining between them. Written as DNA, the CDR3 is TGCAGCGCGGGGGGGCTGAATGCTAACTATGGCTACACCTTC. Amino acid sequence: CSAGGLNANYGYTF.

This clone was detected only once. The chain links TRBV9 to TRBJ1-3; D is possibly TRBD1 (5 bases). V shed 5 bases and J shed 1 base, with 10 bases lying between them. Per germline, CDR1 SGDLS and CDR2 YYNGEE. CDR3 size: 14 residues. CDR3 sequence: CASRARASGNTIYF. CDR3 coding DNA: TGTGCCAGCAGGGCCAGGGCTTCTGGAAACACCATATATTTT.

The J gene is TRBJ1-2, the V gene TRBV27; D is unclear. CDR3 length equals 13 residues. Germline CDR1 and CDR2: MNHEY and SMNVEV (reference sequence). Trimming took 5 bases from V and 3 from J, leaving 10 bases between them. The CDR3 is CASSKWEDYGYTF. CDR3 DNA sequence: TGTGCCAGCAGTAAATGGGAGGACTATGGCTACACCTTC.

The chain employs TRBV2 and TRBJ1-2; 9 bases match TRBD1. Germline-derived CDR1 and CDR2 are SNHLY and FYNNEI. Trimming cost V 6 bases and J 8 bases; bases outside gene matches: 4. The CDR3 runs 12 residues. The chain's CDR3 is CASRRTGVGYTF. The CDR3, as DNA: TGTGCCAGCAGACGGACAGGGGTCGGCTACACCTTC. Complete variable domain (other parts from reference TRBV2 and TRBJ1-2): EPEVTQTPSHQVTQMGQEVILRCVPISNHLYFYWYRQILGQKVEFLVSFYNNEISEKSEIFDDQFSVERPDGSNFTLKIRSTKLEDSAMYFCASRRTGVGYTFGSGTRLTVV.

The chain links TRBV11-2 to TRBJ2-5, with 14 positions matching TRBD2. Germline V gene data show CDR1 as SGHAT and CDR2 as FQNNGV. Losses at the gene ends were 5 bases for V and 5 bases for J; bases not matched to a gene: 10. The CDR3 contains 17 residues. In DNA form, the CDR3 reads TGTGCCAGCAGCACCCGACTAGCGGGGGGGGCTTCGGAGACCCAGTACTTC. Translated, it gives CASSTRLAGGASETQYF.